The subject of this entry is one TCR beta chain. Authors' analysis steps: From reference gene primer amplification, estimates of nucleated cell counts were derived. Only in-frame clones appear in the TCRdb table, and some are missing; sequencing was by immunoSEQ multiplex PCR. V, J and clone size are taken as reported in that table, and D and trimming were inferred from the DNA itself. Among roughly 62,000 clones, 65% to 80% were seen once, and the ten largest hold about a fifth. The data were taken from a study of blood T cell repertoires in COVID-19. Study in general: Samples of COVID-19 (acute and convalescent) were obtained from the United States, Italy and Spain. In each case, the material was cDNA or gDNA derived from T cells, B-cell-depleted T cells, or PBMCs.

This TCR was recovered from a woman aged 80 or older with active or convalescent COVID-19. Sequencing was carried out using peripheral blood.

The CDR3 loop reads CASSPRQDNEKLFF. The CDR3, as DNA: TGTGCCAGCAGCCCCCGACAGGATAATGAAAAACTGTTTTTT. The gene calls are TRBV3-1 (or the pseudogene TRBV3-2) and TRBJ1-4; D might be TRBD1 (6 bases). CDR1 and CDR2 (germline): LGHDT, YNNKEL (reference sequence). The CDR3 is 14 residues long. V was clipped by 4 bases and J by 4 bases, with 10 bases between them.